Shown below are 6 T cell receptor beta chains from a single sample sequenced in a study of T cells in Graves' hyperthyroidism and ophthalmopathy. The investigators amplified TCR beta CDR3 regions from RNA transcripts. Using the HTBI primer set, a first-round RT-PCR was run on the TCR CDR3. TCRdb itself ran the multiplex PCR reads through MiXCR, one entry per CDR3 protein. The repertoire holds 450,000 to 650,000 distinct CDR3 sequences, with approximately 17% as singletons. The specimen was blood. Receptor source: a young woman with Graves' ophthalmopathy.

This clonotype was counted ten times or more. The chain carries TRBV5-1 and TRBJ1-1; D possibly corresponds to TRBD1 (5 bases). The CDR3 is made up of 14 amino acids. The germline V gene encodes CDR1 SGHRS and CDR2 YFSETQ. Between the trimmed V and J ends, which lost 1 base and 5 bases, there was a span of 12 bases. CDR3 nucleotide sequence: TGCGCCAGCAGCTTGCAGCAGGCAGGGACTGAAGCTTTCTTT. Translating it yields CASSLQQAGTEAFF.

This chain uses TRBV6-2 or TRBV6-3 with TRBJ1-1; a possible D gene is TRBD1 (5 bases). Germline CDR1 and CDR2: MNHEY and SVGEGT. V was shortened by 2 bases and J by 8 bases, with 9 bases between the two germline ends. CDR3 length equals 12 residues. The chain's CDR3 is CASSYDYREAFF. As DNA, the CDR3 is TGTGCCAGCAGTTACGATTACAGGGAAGCTTTCTTT.

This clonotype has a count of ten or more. The DNA for the CDR3 is TGTGCCAGCAGTTCAGAACGAGGAACCTACGAGCAGTACTTC. Protein: CASSSERGTYEQYF. The chain combines TRBV6-1 with TRBJ2-7; D gene unclear. Germline lookup yields CDR1 MNHNS and CDR2 SASEGT. The length of the CDR3 is 14 residues. V was trimmed by 5 bases and J by 2 bases, leaving 13 bases between them.

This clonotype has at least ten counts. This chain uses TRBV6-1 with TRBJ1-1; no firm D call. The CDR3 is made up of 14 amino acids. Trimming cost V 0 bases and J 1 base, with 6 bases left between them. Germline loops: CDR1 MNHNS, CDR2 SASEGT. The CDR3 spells CASSEAFGNTEAFF. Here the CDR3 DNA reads TGTGCCAGCAGTGAAGCTTTCGGGAACACTGAAGCTTTCTTT.

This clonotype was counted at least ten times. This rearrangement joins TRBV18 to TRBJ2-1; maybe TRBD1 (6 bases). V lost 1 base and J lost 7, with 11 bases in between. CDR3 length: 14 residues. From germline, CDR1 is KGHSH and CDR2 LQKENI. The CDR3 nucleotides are TGTGCCAGCTCACCACTTAACAGGGCGAATGAGCAGTTCTTC. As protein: CASSPLNRANEQFF.

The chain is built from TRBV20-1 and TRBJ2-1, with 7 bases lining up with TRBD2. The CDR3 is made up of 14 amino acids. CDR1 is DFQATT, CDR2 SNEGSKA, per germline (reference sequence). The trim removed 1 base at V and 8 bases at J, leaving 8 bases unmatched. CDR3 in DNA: TGCAGTGCTAGAGCATCGCGGGAGCTCGATGAGCAGTTCTTC. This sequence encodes CSARASRELDEQFF.